Below, 10 T cell receptor beta chains from the same sample are listed, as sequenced in a study of blood T cell repertoires in COVID-19 (dated by TCRdb to about 2020). The library was built by means of the immunoSEQ multiplex PCR assay. TCRdb stores this immuneACCESS table with in-frame sequences only. Part of the clones is absent; in the studies checked, under half of the shortfall reflects unresolved V genes, and no reason is known for the rest. A total of 250,000 to 350,000 clones appear in this sample, around 89% of them only once. Jointly, the top ten make up about 4.5% of the sample. Sequencing was performed on PBMCs or T cells enriched from blood (not recorded which). The receptors were sampled from a woman younger than 35 with acute COVID-19.

This sequence joins TRBV11-2 and TRBJ2-5; D possibly corresponds to TRBD2 (5 bases). This CDR3 comprises 13 residues. The germline gives CDR1 SGHAT, CDR2 FQNNGV. Between the trimmed V and J ends, which lost 0 bases and 7 bases, there was a span of 9 bases. DNA for the CDR3: TGTGCCAGCAGCTTAGATCGCACTAGGACCCAGTACTTC. Residues: CASSLDRTRTQYF.

This clone occurred once. The V call is TRBV25-1, the J call TRBJ2-6; 7 bases match TRBD1. CDR3 size: 16 residues. With 4 bases clipped from V and 0 bases from J, the junction kept 3 bases outside the gene matches. CDR1 is MGHDK, CDR2 SYGVNS, per germline. The CDR3 DNA reads TGTGCCAGCAGTGCCACAGGGGTCTCTGGGGCCAACGTCCTGACTTTC. It encodes CASSATGVSGANVLTF.

The chain links TRBV7-2 to TRBJ2-7; the D gene is possibly TRBD1 (6 bases). This CDR3 comprises 14 residues. Trimming took 6 bases from V and 1 from J, leaving 13 bases between them. From germline, CDR1 is SGHTA and CDR2 FQGNSA. The CDR3 bases are TGTGCCAGCAGTTTAATGGGACAATCCTACGAGCAGTACTTC. It specifies CASSLMGQSYEQYF. Looking up the rest from reference TRBV7-2 and TRBJ2-7 gives the full variable domain: GAGVSQSPSNKVTEKGKDVELRCDPISGHTALYWYRQSLGQGLEFLIYFQGNSAPDKSGLPSDRFSAERTGGSVSTLTIQRTQQEDSAVYLCASSLMGQSYEQYFGPGTRLTVT.

V gene TRBV3-1 (or the pseudogene TRBV3-2) combines with J gene TRBJ1-6; 7 bases are shared with TRBD1. The germline gives CDR1 LGHDT, CDR2 YNNKEL (reference sequence). V lost 2 bases, J lost 0 bases, and 10 bases stayed unmatched. This CDR3 has 19 amino acids. The CDR3 region has the DNA TGTGCCAGCAGCCAAACCCCAGACAGGGCGAGCTCCTATAATTCACCCCTCCACTTT. It encodes CASSQTPDRASSYNSPLHF.

The V and J genes are TRBV2 and TRBJ2-1, with D perhaps TRBD1 (5 bases). Deletions cut 7 bases from V and 6 bases from J, with 16 bases between. The length of the CDR3 is 14 residues. Germline V gene lookup returns CDR1 SNHLY and CDR2 FYNNEI. CDR3 region: CASNRRTQSNEQFF. Written as DNA, the CDR3 is TGTGCCAGCAACAGGCGGACGCAATCCAATGAGCAGTTCTTC.

The chain carries TRBV15 and TRBJ1-1; 9 positions match TRBD1. The CDR3 sequence is 13 residues long. J lost 4 bases, V lost 3 bases, and 0 bases had no gene match. Germline CDR1 is LNHNV and CDR2 is YYDKDF (reference sequence). Written as DNA, the CDR3 is TGTGCCACCAGCAGGGACAGGGGCACTGAAGCTTTCTTT. Its translation: CATSRDRGTEAFF.

This chain uses TRBV21-1 with TRBJ1-1; the DNA was not compared with TRBD1, the D call given in the table. TRBV21-1 is listed as a pseudogene. There are 13 residues in the CDR3. CDR3 DNA sequence: TGTGCCAGCAGCAGGGGCGCCGGGACTGAAGCTTTCTTT. It encodes CASSRGAGTEAFF.

The chain combines TRBV28 with TRBJ1-2; TRBD1 is a possible D gene (6 bases). V dropped 10 bases and J dropped 4 bases, with 13 bases sitting between them. Per germline, CDR1 MDHEN and CDR2 SYDVKM. CDR3 length equals 12 residues. The CDR3 loop is CAITGTVYGYTF. For the CDR3, the DNA is TGTGCCATAACAGGGACGGTCTATGGCTACACCTTC.

The CDR3 sequence is CASSQSNLGGGGEQYF. Here the CDR3 DNA reads TGCGCCAGCAGCCAATCAAATTTGGGCGGGGGCGGCGAGCAGTACTTC. The chain employs TRBV4-1 and TRBJ2-7; D might be TRBD2 (7 bases). The CDR3 contains 16 residues. Germline V gene sequence: CDR1 MGHRA, CDR2 YSYEKL. V lost 2 bases and J lost 6, with 20 bases in between.

This chain links TRBV6-5 with TRBJ2-1; 11 bases line up with TRBD2. This CDR3 contains 16 residues. The germline CDR1 and CDR2 sequences are MNHEY and SVGAGI. The trim removed 2 bases at V and 8 bases at J, leaving 8 bases unmatched. The CDR3 reads CASSYAGTSGNYEQFF. The DNA for the CDR3 is TGTGCCAGCAGTTACGCCGGGACTAGCGGAAATTATGAGCAGTTCTTC.